This TCR beta chain was captured in a study of shared T cell receptors in the human thymus. Clones were read by immunoSEQ multiplex PCR, and TCRdb kept only the in-frame ones, dropping some. Among 500,000 to 750,000 clones listed, roughly 90% were seen once. In germline, CDR1 is MNHNS, CDR2 SASEGT. The germline V and J ends were trimmed by 1 base and 2 bases, with 9 bases remaining between them. The CDR3 covers 14 residues. These data are also associated with another study on human thymus T cells. That investigation notes: During corrective heart surgery, resections were taken, and the thymus tissue came from them. Related research described strongly overlapping thymic repertoires in unrelated people.

The sample was thymocytes. This TCR derives from a boy in the first two years of life with a congenital heart defect. V usage is TRBV6-1 and J usage is TRBJ2-7; TRBD1 is a possible D gene (5 bases). CDR3 nucleotides: TGTGCCAGCAGTGAAGGGGGCCCCACCTACGAGCAGTACTTC. As protein: CASSEGGPTYEQYF.